One and the same sample provided the 28 T cell receptor beta chains below, sequenced in a study of shared clonotypes between healthy human individuals. Naive CD8 cells, CD45RO-negative and positively selected for CCR7, excluded terminally differentiated effector memory CD45RA+ cells. TCRdb keeps only in-frame clones here, not all; method: immunoSEQ multiplex PCR. The sample includes some 800,000 clones, 90% to 95% of them seen just once. Sample: naive CD8+ T cells sorted from blood. The receptor source for this set is a man aged 25 to 40 in good health.

This clone was detected once. The chain employs TRBV4-1 and TRBJ2-2, with D maybe TRBD2 (5 bases). This CDR3 is built from 15 residues. Germline V gene data show CDR1 as MGHRA and CDR2 as YSYEKL. V was pared by 3 bases and J by 5 bases, with 13 bases between. The CDR3 here is CASSHYGERTGELFF. The CDR3 DNA follows: TGCGCCAGCAGCCACTATGGGGAGAGGACCGGGGAGCTGTTTTTT.

The chain uses TRBV11-2 and TRBJ2-5; D uncertain. This CDR3 is 12 amino acids long. Germline CDR1 is SGHAT and CDR2 is FQNNGV. Trimming left V 7 bases short and J 0 bases short, with 6 bases between. The CDR3 loop reads CASTAYQETQYF. CDR3 bases: TGTGCCAGCACAGCGTACCAAGAGACCCAGTACTTC.

The V and J genes are TRBV7-9 and TRBJ2-2; a possible D gene is TRBD1 (6 bases). Germline V lookup: CDR1 SEHNR, CDR2 FQNEAQ (reference sequence). CDR3 length: 16 amino acids. V was trimmed by 7 bases and J by 3 bases, leaving 18 bases between them. CDR3 in DNA: TGTGCCAGCAACTCCGCGACAGGCGGCGACACCGGGGAGCTGTTTTTT. Translating gives CASNSATGGDTGELFF.

The J gene is TRBJ2-7, the V gene TRBV30; 10 nucleotides match TRBD2. The trim removed 0 bases at V and 5 bases at J, leaving 7 bases unmatched. The germline CDR1 and CDR2 sequences are GTSNPN and SVGIG (reference sequence). The CDR3 runs to 15 residues. The CDR3 DNA follows: TGTGCCTGGAGTGTAGAAGCGGGAGGGCCCGACGAGCAGTACTTC. It specifies CAWSVEAGGPDEQYF.

The rearrangement joins TRBV29-1 to TRBJ2-7; TRBD1 agrees at 7 bases. V lost 2 bases, J lost 1 base, and 5 bases stayed unmatched. Germline V lookup: CDR1 SQVTM, CDR2 ANQGSEA. The length of the CDR3 is 14 residues. The CDR3 here is CSVEIRDSSYEQYF. The CDR3 coding sequence is TGCAGCGTTGAAATCCGGGACAGTTCCTACGAGCAGTACTTC.

V gene TRBV7-9 combines with J gene TRBJ1-4; 8 nucleotides align to TRBD1. The CDR3 is made up of 14 amino acids. The V segment lost 6 bases and the J segment 7 bases; nucleotides outside the gene matches: 7. Germline V gene lookup returns CDR1 SEHNR and CDR2 FQNEAQ (reference sequence). Here the CDR3 DNA reads TGTGCCAGCAGAGATGGACAGGGTACTGAAAAACTGTTTTTT. This encodes CASRDGQGTEKLFF.

This clone was observed a single time. This chain connects TRBV10-3 to TRBJ2-6, with 8 bases identical to TRBD1. CDR3 size: 17 residues. V shed 10 bases and J 3 bases; nucleotides not matched to a gene: 14. Germline assignment: CDR1 ENHRY and CDR2 SYGVKD. The DNA of the CDR3 is TGTGCCACCGACCCGGGACAGGAAGGCTATGGGGCCAACGTCCTGACTTTC. It yields the protein CATDPGQEGYGANVLTF.

This clone was seen only once. The J gene is TRBJ1-5, the V gene TRBV6-6; D not certain. V dropped 8 bases and J dropped 0 bases, with 8 bases sitting between them. This CDR3 is 13 amino acids long. CDR1 is MNHNY, CDR2 SVGAGI, per germline (reference sequence). The CDR3 here is CASEAGSNQPQHF. The CDR3 DNA is TGTGCCAGCGAGGCAGGTAGCAATCAGCCCCAGCATTTT.

This chain uses TRBV19 with TRBJ2-7; TRBD2 agrees at 10 bases. CDR1 is LNHDA and CDR2 is SQIVND in the germline V gene (reference sequence). The trim removed 6 bases at V and 3 bases at J, leaving 5 bases unmatched. The CDR3 runs to 14 residues. The CDR3 region is CASSWTSGDYEQYF. The CDR3 DNA reads as TGTGCCAGTAGCTGGACTAGCGGCGACTACGAGCAGTACTTC.

The rearrangement joins TRBV23-1 to TRBJ2-1, with D tentatively TRBD2 (9 bases). TRBV23-1 is placed among ORFs of uncertain function. The CDR3 is 20 amino acids. Trimming left V 0 bases short and J 8 bases short, with 29 bases between. The CDR3 sequence is CASSQSWQGAASGEDDEQFF. The CDR3 nucleotides read TGCGCCAGCAGTCAATCGTGGCAGGGGGCAGCTAGCGGGGAAGACGATGAGCAGTTCTTC.

The CDR3: CAISEPGTETYEQYF. The DNA for the CDR3 is TGTGCCATCAGTGAACCCGGGACAGAGACCTACGAGCAGTACTTC. The chain combines TRBV10-3 with TRBJ2-7, with TRBD1 identical over 7 bases. The CDR3 is made up of 15 amino acids. Germline loops: CDR1 ENHRY, CDR2 SYGVKD. With V trimmed by 3 bases and J by 2 bases, 7 bases remained unmatched.

CDR3 sequence: CASTLSGSIYEQYF. CDR3 nucleotides: TGCGCCAGCACTTTGAGCGGGAGTATATACGAGCAGTACTTC. V gene TRBV10-2 combines with J gene TRBJ2-7, with 8 positions matching TRBD2. The CDR3 sequence is 14 residues long. J was trimmed by 4 bases and V by 7 bases; bases with no gene match: 9. Germline V gene sequence: CDR1 WSHSY, CDR2 SAAADI.

V is TRBV30 and J is TRBJ2-7; no clear D. Per the germline V gene, CDR1 is GTSNPN and CDR2 is SVGIG (reference sequence). V lost 2 bases to trimming and J lost 5 bases, with 7 bases between them. The CDR3 sequence is 11 residues long. DNA for the CDR3: TGTGCCTGGAGTTTAGAGGACGAGCAGTACTTC. Translated, it gives CAWSLEDEQYF.

On this clone: Other DNA sequences in this specimen translate into the identical CDR3. The V call is TRBV6-5, the J call TRBJ2-7; 9 nucleotides agree with TRBD1. V was clipped by 0 bases and J by 3 bases; unmatched bases: 0. The length of the CDR3 is 14 residues. Germline loops: CDR1 MNHEY, CDR2 SVGAGI. As DNA, the CDR3 is TGTGCCAGCAGTTACTCGGGACAGGGCTACGAGCAGTACTTC. Protein sequence: CASSYSGQGYEQYF.

The J gene is TRBJ2-7, the V gene TRBV7-9, with D possibly TRBD1 on 6 matching bases. The CDR3 sequence is 15 residues long. V lost 3 bases and J 1 base, leaving 13 bases between the germline ends. Germline loops: CDR1 SEHNR, CDR2 FQNEAQ (reference sequence). The CDR3: CASSLVDRGSYEQYF. The CDR3 DNA is TGTGCCAGCAGCTTGGTTGATAGGGGGTCCTACGAGCAGTACTTC.

This clone has more than one count but fewer than ten. The chain recombines TRBV30 with TRBJ2-2; 7 bases are a match to TRBD1. The trim removed 8 bases at V and 6 bases at J, leaving 12 bases unmatched. Germline loops: CDR1 GTSNPN, CDR2 SVGIG (reference sequence). This CDR3 spans 14 amino acids. The CDR3 sequence: CAALDRDHPGELFF. Written as DNA, the CDR3 is TGTGCCGCACTTGACAGGGATCACCCCGGGGAGCTGTTTTTT.

V is TRBV5-1 and J is TRBJ2-3, with TRBD1 matching over 7 bases. The CDR3 loop spans 13 amino acids. Germline CDR1 and CDR2: SGHRS and YFSETQ. With V trimmed by 9 bases and J by 1 base, 5 bases remained unmatched. The chain's CDR3 is CATTTGGTDTQYF. CDR3 DNA sequence: TGCGCCACTACTACAGGGGGCACAGATACGCAGTATTTT. The whole variable domain, filled in from reference TRBV5-1 and TRBJ2-3, reads KAGVTQTPRYLIKTRGQQVTLSCSPISGHRSVSWYQQTPGQGLQFLFEYFSETQRNKGNFPGRFSGRQFSNSRSEMNVSTLELGDSALYLCATTTGGTDTQYFGPGTRLTVL.

V gene TRBV10-1 combines with J gene TRBJ2-7; weak D call: TRBD2 (5 bases). V dropped 5 bases and J dropped 4 bases, with 15 bases sitting between them. The CDR3 extends over 14 amino acids. Germline V lookup: CDR1 WNHNN, CDR2 SYGVQD (reference sequence). CDR3 sequence reads: CASSPGPERYEQYF. The CDR3 region has the DNA TGCGCCAGCAGTCCGGGTCCAGAGCGGTACGAGCAGTACTTC.

The table lists this clone with a few counts. Other nucleotide sequences in the sample specify the same CDR3. The chain combines TRBV5-6 with TRBJ1-1; no clear D gene. V shed 2 bases and J shed 4 bases, with 6 bases lying between them. The CDR3 is 12 residues long. Germline V gene data show CDR1 as SGHDT and CDR2 as YYEEEE. This CDR3 reads CASSFSPTEAFF. As DNA, the CDR3 is TGTGCCAGCAGCTTCAGCCCCACTGAAGCTTTCTTT.

The chain carries TRBV7-2 and TRBJ1-2; D uncertain. Germline values: CDR1 SGHTA, CDR2 FQGNSA. V lost 3 bases and J lost 2, with 10 bases in between. The CDR3 covers 14 residues. DNA of the CDR3: TGTGCCAGCAGCTTCTCCGGGGAAAACTATGGCTACACCTTC. It encodes CASSFSGENYGYTF.

This chain uses TRBV27 with TRBJ1-5; D perhaps matches TRBD1 (5 bases). V was clipped by 4 bases and J by 2 bases, with 12 bases between them. The CDR3 has 15 residues. Per the germline V gene, CDR1 is MNHEY and CDR2 is SMNVEV (reference sequence). CDR3 DNA: TGTGCCAGCAGTTCCGCAGGGTCCGGCAATCAGCCCCAGCATTTT. The encoded protein is CASSSAGSGNQPQHF.

The V and J genes are TRBV7-9 and TRBJ2-7; 12 nucleotides line up with TRBD2. Trimming cost V 5 bases and J 3 bases; bases outside gene matches: 5. The CDR3 loop spans 15 amino acids. Germline CDR1 SEHNR, CDR2 FQNEAQ (reference sequence). This chain's CDR3 is CASSPWTSGNYEQYF. The CDR3 DNA reads TGTGCCAGCAGCCCTTGGACTAGCGGGAACTACGAGCAGTACTTC. Full variable domain (missing parts from reference TRBV7-9 and TRBJ2-7): DTGVSQNPRHKITKRGQNVTFRCDPISEHNRLYWYRQTLGQGPEFLTYFQNEAQLEKSRLLSDRFSAERPKGSFSTLEIQRTEQGDSAMYLCASSPWTSGNYEQYFGPGTRLTVT.

The chain uses TRBV19 and TRBJ2-1; 13 positions agree with TRBD2. The V gene's germline CDR1 is LNHDA and CDR2 SQIVND (reference sequence). The CDR3 contains 18 residues. V shed 7 bases, J shed 2 bases, and the junction held 11 bases outside the gene matches. The CDR3 sequence is CASTPERLAGGTYNEQFF. DNA of the CDR3: TGTGCCAGTACCCCCGAGAGACTAGCGGGAGGAACCTACAATGAGCAGTTCTTC.

The rearrangement joins TRBV7-6 to TRBJ2-7, with D perhaps matching TRBD2 (7 bases). From germline, CDR1 is SGHVS and CDR2 FNYEAQ. V was clipped by 0 bases and J by 2 bases, with 8 bases between them. The CDR3 consists of 14 residues. The CDR3 is CASSLAGGAYEQYF. CDR3 DNA sequence: TGTGCCAGCAGCTTAGCAGGGGGGGCCTACGAGCAGTACTTC.

The V gene is TRBV7-9, the J gene TRBJ1-2; D unclear. Trimming removed 5 bases from V and 1 base from J, with 17 bases in between. Germline CDR1 reads SEHNR; CDR2 reads FQNEAQ (reference sequence). The CDR3 is 16 residues long. CDR3 in DNA: TGTGCCAGCAGCCCGAAAGGGTTCGCTTTTAACTATGGCTACACCTTC. As protein: CASSPKGFAFNYGYTF.

V is TRBV6-5 and J is TRBJ2-7, with a weak D call TRBD1 (6 bases). V was pared by 0 bases and J by 4 bases, with 16 bases between. This CDR3 comprises 16 residues. The V gene's germline CDR1 is MNHEY and CDR2 SVGAGI. The CDR3 sequence is CASSYSTGLGGYEQYF. In DNA form, the CDR3 reads TGTGCCAGCAGTTACTCGACGGGATTAGGGGGATACGAGCAGTACTTC.

Of note for this clone: Additional DNA sequences in this sample encode the identical CDR3. V usage is TRBV5-6 and J usage is TRBJ2-7; 7 positions agree with TRBD2. This CDR3 comprises 12 residues. J gave up 7 bases and V 2 bases, and 3 bases lay outside the gene matches. Germline V lookup: CDR1 SGHDT, CDR2 YYEEEE. The CDR3 loop reads CASSLGAGEQYF. The CDR3, as DNA: TGTGCCAGCAGCTTAGGAGCGGGGGAGCAGTACTTC.

V is TRBV30 and J is TRBJ1-2, with D uncertain. Trimming removed 0 bases from V and 6 bases from J, with 14 bases in between. The V gene's germline CDR1 is GTSNPN and CDR2 SVGIG (reference sequence). The length of the CDR3 is 14 residues. The CDR3 spells CAWSVAGFGDGYTF. In DNA form, the CDR3 reads TGTGCCTGGAGTGTAGCTGGCTTTGGGGATGGCTACACCTTC.